Shown below are 9 T cell receptor beta chains from a single sample sequenced in a study of early T cells in non-severe SARS-CoV-2 infection. TCRdb passed the 5' RACE reads through MiXCR, listing each CDR3 protein once. The sample has 98,000 or so distinct CDR3 sequences, roughly 12% seen once. The specimen comprised whole blood, sampled at baseline. The receptor source for this set is an adult who was a healthcare worker with PCR-confirmed SARS-CoV-2 infection or an uninfected control (not recorded which).

This clonotype occurred a few times. This rearrangement joins TRBV12-3 or TRBV12-4 to TRBJ2-1, with D maybe TRBD2 (6 bases). Between the trimmed V and J ends, which lost 6 bases and 6 bases, there was a span of 18 bases. There are 15 residues in the CDR3. This CDR3 reads CASSLPRGGINEQFF. The CDR3 DNA reads as TGTGCCAGCAGCCTCCCCCGCGGAGGGATCAATGAGCAGTTCTTC.

This clonotype was counted many times. This chain joins TRBV7-3 and TRBJ2-3; TRBD2 aligns across 7 bases. This CDR3 has 15 amino acids. V lost 5 bases to trimming and J lost 6 bases; unmatched junction nucleotides: 11. Germline CDR1 and CDR2: SGHTA and FQGTGA. This CDR3 reads CASSLWGRAWDTQYF. In DNA form, the CDR3 reads TGTGCCAGCAGCCTTTGGGGGAGGGCGTGGGATACGCAGTATTTT.

This chain uses TRBV5-4 with TRBJ1-2, with D unresolved. Per germline, CDR1 SGHNT and CDR2 YYREEE (reference sequence). The CDR3 totals 12 residues. Trimming removed 0 bases from V and 2 bases from J, with 2 bases in between. This CDR3 reads CASSLENYGYTF. In nucleotides, the CDR3 is TGTGCCAGCAGCTTGGAGAACTATGGCTACACCTTC. The full variable domain, rest sourced from reference TRBV5-4 and TRBJ1-2, is ETGVTQSPTHLIKTRGQQVTLRCSSQSGHNTVSWYQQALGQGPQFIFQYYREEENGRGNFPPRFSGLQFPNYSSELNVNALELDDSALYLCASSLENYGYTFGSGTRLTVV.

This clonotype turned up a few times. The chain carries TRBV20-1 and TRBJ1-5; tentative D call: TRBD1 (5 bases). Germline lookup yields CDR1 DFQATT and CDR2 SNEGSKA (reference sequence). This CDR3 is 14 amino acids long. V was clipped by 0 bases and J by 3 bases, with 9 bases between them. The CDR3: CSARESGPNQPQHF. The DNA for the CDR3 is TGCAGTGCTAGAGAATCAGGGCCCAATCAGCCCCAGCATTTT.

This clonotype was seen a few times. At one end, the junction sequence differs from germline, possibly due to a read error. V usage is TRBV7-7 and J usage is TRBJ2-5, with a weak D call TRBD2 (5 bases). CDR3 length: 13 residues. CDR1 SSHAT and CDR2 FNYEAQ come from the germline V gene (reference sequence). As DNA, the CDR3 is TGTGCTAGCAGCTTCGGGGTTGCCGAGACCCAGTACTTC. It is translated as CASSFGVAETQYF.

The V gene is TRBV20-1, the J gene TRBJ2-7; TRBD1 matches at 10 bases. This CDR3 is built from 16 residues. V dropped 4 bases and J dropped 8; count of bases not matched to a gene: 17. Germline CDR1 and CDR2: DFQATT and SNEGSKA (reference sequence). CDR3 sequence: CSAKAADRGRDIQQYF. In DNA, the CDR3 is TGCAGTGCTAAAGCCGCCGACAGGGGGCGCGATATCCAGCAGTACTTC.

This clonotype has a count of ten or more. V and J are TRBV7-9 and TRBJ2-7; D ambiguous. In germline, CDR1 is SEHNR, CDR2 FQNEAQ (reference sequence). V lost 1 base, J lost 0 bases, and 7 bases lay in between. The CDR3 consists of 14 residues. DNA of the CDR3: TGTGCCAGCAGCTTAGTCGGTAGCTCCTACGAGCAGTACTTC. Protein product: CASSLVGSSYEQYF. The variable domain in full, completed from reference TRBV7-9 and TRBJ2-7, reads DTGVSQNPRHKITKRGQNVTFRCDPISEHNRLYWYRQTLGQGPEFLTYFQNEAQLEKSRLLSDRFSAERPKGSFSTLEIQRTEQGDSAMYLCASSLVGSSYEQYFGPGTRLTVT.

Only a few counts were recorded for this clonotype. The rearrangement uses TRBV29-1 and TRBJ1-1, with 10 bases lining up with TRBD1. Germline V gives CDR1 SQVTM, CDR2 ANQGSEA. Trimming at V came to 4 bases and at J to 8 bases, leaving 10 bases not matched to a gene. The CDR3 has 14 residues. CDR3 sequence (DNA): TGCAGCGTTGGCCCGGGACAGGGGTATAAGGAAGCTTTCTTT. It yields the protein CSVGPGQGYKEAFF.

This sequence joins TRBV28 and TRBJ2-7; D not certain. Germline loops: CDR1 MDHEN, CDR2 SYDVKM. This CDR3 comprises 11 residues. V was cut by 6 bases and J by 4 bases, with 7 bases left in between. This CDR3 is CASRTRYEQYF. CDR3 DNA sequence: TGTGCCAGCAGGACTCGTTACGAGCAGTACTTC.